What follows are 17 T cell receptor beta chains derived from one specimen sequenced in a study of somatic mutations in cytotoxic T cells in rheumatoid arthritis. The method was immunoSEQ multiplex PCR; TCRdb's version includes in-frame clones alone and lacks a portion of them. The sample records about 5,000 clones, 70% to 85% being singletons. Sample: CD8+ T cells sorted from blood. The source is a woman between 50 and 59 years old with rheumatoid arthritis.

The rearrangement links TRBV9 to TRBJ2-6; perhaps TRBD1 as D (6 bases). Germline V gene data show CDR1 as SGDLS and CDR2 as YYNGEE. V was pared by 0 bases and J by 3 bases, with 7 bases between. The CDR3 consists of 15 residues. Here the CDR3 DNA reads TGTGCCAGCAGCGTAGAGGGGGTTGGGGCCAACGTCCTGACTTTC. Its translation is CASSVEGVGANVLTF.

The V and J genes are TRBV30 and TRBJ2-1; 14 bases fit TRBD2. With 1 base clipped from V and 8 bases from J, the junction kept 7 bases outside the gene matches. Germline V CDR1 and CDR2: GTSNPN, SVGIG (reference sequence). The CDR3 spans 16 residues. The CDR3 bases are TGTGCCTGGAGTGAGGGACTAGCGGGAGATCATGATGAGCAGTTCTTC. This codes for CAWSEGLAGDHDEQFF. The whole variable domain, remainder taken from reference TRBV30 and TRBJ2-1, is SQTIHQWPATLVQPVGSPLSLECTVEGTSNPNLYWYRQAAGRGLQLLFYSVGIGQISSEVPQNLSASRPQDRQFILSSKKLLLSDSGFYLCAWSEGLAGDHDEQFFGPGTRLTVL.

In this sample, this clone turned up a few times. The genes are TRBV4-1 and TRBJ2-7; maybe TRBD1 (6 bases). CDR1 is MGHRA and CDR2 is YSYEKL in the germline V gene. The CDR3 sequence is 15 residues long. The V end lost 3 bases, the J end lost 6 bases, and 18 bases lay between the germline ends. The CDR3 protein is CASSQLTGREGEQYF. As DNA, the CDR3 is TGCGCCAGCAGCCAGCTAACAGGGCGTGAAGGCGAGCAGTACTTC.

This sequence joins TRBV18 and TRBJ1-5; D might be TRBD1 (5 bases). CDR3 length: 16 residues. Deletions cut 2 bases from V and 5 bases from J, with 16 bases between. In germline, CDR1 is KGHSH, CDR2 LQKENI. Here the CDR3 DNA reads TGTGCCAGCTCACCAAGCTCGGGGGGGATCGATCAGCCCCAGCATTTT. Translated, it gives CASSPSSGGIDQPQHF.

This chain joins TRBV27 and TRBJ1-2, with TRBD1 as a possible D gene (6 bases). Germline lookup yields CDR1 MNHEY and CDR2 SMNVEV (reference sequence). Trimming removed 2 bases from V and 4 bases from J, with 11 bases in between. This CDR3 comprises 14 residues. The CDR3 bases are TGTGCCAGCAGTTTACGGGGGGCCATCTATGGCTACACCTTC. This codes for CASSLRGAIYGYTF.

The chain combines TRBV28 with TRBJ2-5, with a weak D call TRBD2 (5 bases). The DNA end is a closer match to TRBJ2-7, so the J assignment may be wrong. Per germline, CDR1 MDHEN and CDR2 SYDVKM. The CDR3 runs to 12 residues. The CDR3 is CASRDGGYEQYF. The DNA for the CDR3 is TGTGCCAGCAGGGACGGCGGGTACGAGCAGTACTTC.

The J gene is TRBJ2-7, the V gene TRBV4-1; D is unresolved. V dropped 1 base and J dropped 2 bases, with 12 bases sitting between them. The CDR3 totals 15 residues. Germline-derived CDR1 and CDR2 are MGHRA and YSYEKL. The CDR3 DNA is TGCGCCAGCAGCCAAGCGATCCAGGTCACCTACGAGCAGTACTTC. It translates to CASSQAIQVTYEQYF.

V is TRBV6-6 and J is TRBJ2-1, with 10 bases matching TRBD2. J gave up 4 bases and V 2 bases, and 2 bases lay outside the gene matches. Germline V gene data show CDR1 as MNHNY and CDR2 as SVGAGI (reference sequence). There are 15 residues in the CDR3. The CDR3 loop reads CASSYLAGEYNEQFF. CDR3 sequence (DNA): TGTGCCAGCAGTTACCTAGCGGGAGAGTACAATGAGCAGTTCTTC.

The V call is TRBV11-2, the J call TRBJ1-6, with TRBD1 matching over 8 bases. The CDR3 totals 14 residues. Germline V gene lookup returns CDR1 SGHAT and CDR2 FQNNGV. V shed 1 base and J 8 bases; nucleotides not matched to a gene: 1. The CDR3 bases are TGTGCCAGCAGCTTAGCACAGGGGGATTCACCCCTCCACTTT. Its translation is CASSLAQGDSPLHF.

The chain recombines TRBV5-4 with TRBJ1-6; TRBD1 might be the D (5 bases). The CDR3 covers 16 residues. V gave up 0 bases and J gave up 0 bases, with 7 bases separating them. Germline loops: CDR1 SGHNT, CDR2 YYREEE (reference sequence). Here the CDR3 DNA reads TGTGCCAGCAGCTTGGGACAGCTCTCCTATAATTCACCCCTCCACTTT. It codes for CASSLGQLSYNSPLHF.

The chain combines TRBV7-9 with TRBJ2-1, with TRBD1 matching over 7 bases. The V gene end was trimmed by 2 bases and the J gene end by 13 bases; junction bases not matched to a gene: 14. Germline CDR1 reads SEHNR; CDR2 reads FQNEAQ (reference sequence). This CDR3 region has 15 residues. The CDR3 protein is CASSLTRQGVPSQFF. The CDR3 DNA is TGTGCCAGCAGCTTAACCAGACAGGGAGTGCCAAGCCAGTTCTTC.

The rearrangement links TRBV2 to TRBJ1-1; TRBD1 matches 7 bases. This CDR3 comprises 15 residues. Trimming removed 9 bases from V and 1 base from J; junction bases left unmatched: 11. Germline V gives CDR1 SNHLY, CDR2 FYNNEI. CDR3: CASKQGQLANTEAFF. As DNA, the CDR3 is TGTGCCAGTAAACAGGGACAGTTAGCGAACACTGAAGCTTTCTTT.

The V call is TRBV6-1, the J call TRBJ1-5; D is unclear. This CDR3 has 13 amino acids. Looked up from germline, CDR1 is MNHNS and CDR2 is SASEGT. V was clipped by 1 base and J by 4 bases, with 5 bases between them. The CDR3 DNA reads TGTGCCAGCAGTGAAGGGCGGAATCAGCCCCAGCATTTT. It encodes CASSEGRNQPQHF.

The V gene is TRBV11-2, the J gene TRBJ2-5, with 9 bases lining up with TRBD1. The J call may be incorrect, as the DNA end agrees better with TRBJ2-7. The CDR3 is 16 residues long. Germline assignment: CDR1 SGHAT and CDR2 FQNNGV. DNA for the CDR3: TGTGCCAGCAGCTTCGGCGAACAGGGGGCCTGGGACGAGCAGTACTTC. Translation gives CASSFGEQGAWDEQYF.

The chain is built from TRBV6-1 and TRBJ2-6, with D tentatively TRBD1 (6 bases). This CDR3 region has 14 residues. CDR1 is MNHNS and CDR2 is SASEGT in the germline V gene. V was trimmed by 6 bases and J by 4 bases, leaving 10 bases between them. CDR3 amino acids: CASRAGVGANVLTF. As DNA, the CDR3 is TGTGCCAGCAGGGCAGGGGTCGGGGCCAACGTCCTGACTTTC.

This rearrangement joins TRBV5-8 to TRBJ2-3; a possible D gene is TRBD2 (5 bases). Trimming left V 0 bases short and J 7 bases short, with 21 bases between. Germline loops: CDR1 SGHTS, CDR2 YDEGEE. The CDR3 is 17 residues long. The CDR3, as DNA: TGTGCCAGCAGCTTGGCCAGGTTGGCCCCTAGCACGTATACGCAGTATTTT. Translated, it gives CASSLARLAPSTYTQYF.

V usage is TRBV11-3 and J usage is TRBJ2-3; 8 nucleotides align to TRBD2. CDR1 and CDR2 from the germline V gene are SGHNT and YENEEA. The CDR3 covers 16 residues. V lost 4 bases and J lost 1; bases outside the gene matches: 7. The CDR3 region has the DNA TGTGCCAGCAGCTCAAAAGACGGGGGGGGCACAGATACGCAGTATTTT. The encoded protein is CASSSKDGGGTDTQYF.